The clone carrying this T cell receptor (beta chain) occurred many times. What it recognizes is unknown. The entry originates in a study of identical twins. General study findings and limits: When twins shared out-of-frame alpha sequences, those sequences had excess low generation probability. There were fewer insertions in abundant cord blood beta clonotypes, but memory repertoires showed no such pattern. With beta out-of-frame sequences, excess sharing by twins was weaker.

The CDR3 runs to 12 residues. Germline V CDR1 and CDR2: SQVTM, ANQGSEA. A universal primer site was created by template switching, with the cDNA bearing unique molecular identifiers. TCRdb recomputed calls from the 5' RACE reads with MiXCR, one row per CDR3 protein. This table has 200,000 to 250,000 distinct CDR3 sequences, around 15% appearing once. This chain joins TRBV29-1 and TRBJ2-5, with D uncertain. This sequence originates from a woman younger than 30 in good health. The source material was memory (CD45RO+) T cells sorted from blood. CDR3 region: CGVSAIGETQYF. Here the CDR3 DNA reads TGCGGTGTATCGGCGATTGGAGAGACCCAGTACTTC. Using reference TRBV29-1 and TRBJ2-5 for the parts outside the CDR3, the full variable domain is SAVISQKPSRDICQRGTSLTIQCQVDSQVTMMFWYRQQPGQSLTLIATANQGSEATYESGFVIDKFPISRPNLTFSTLTVSNMSPEDSSIYLCGVSAIGETQYFGPGTRLLVL.